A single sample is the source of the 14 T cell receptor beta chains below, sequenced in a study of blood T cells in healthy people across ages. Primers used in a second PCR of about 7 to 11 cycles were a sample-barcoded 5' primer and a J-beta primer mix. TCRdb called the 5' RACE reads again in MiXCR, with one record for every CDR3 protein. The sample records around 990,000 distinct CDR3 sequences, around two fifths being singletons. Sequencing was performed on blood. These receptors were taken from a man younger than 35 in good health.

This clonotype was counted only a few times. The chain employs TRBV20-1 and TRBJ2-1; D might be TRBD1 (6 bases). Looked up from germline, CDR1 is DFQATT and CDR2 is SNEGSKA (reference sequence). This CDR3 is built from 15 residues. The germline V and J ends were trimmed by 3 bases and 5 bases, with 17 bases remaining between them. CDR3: CSASSLGTRNNEQFF. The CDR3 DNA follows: TGCAGTGCTAGTTCGCTCGGGACAAGGAACAATGAGCAGTTCTTC.

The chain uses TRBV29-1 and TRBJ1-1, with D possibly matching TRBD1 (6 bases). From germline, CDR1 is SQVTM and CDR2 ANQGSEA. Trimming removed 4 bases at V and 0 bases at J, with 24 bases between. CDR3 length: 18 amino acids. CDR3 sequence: CSVVGVQGKNSMNTEAFF. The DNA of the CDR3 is TGCAGCGTTGTAGGGGTACAGGGAAAGAATTCTATGAACACTGAAGCTTTCTTT.

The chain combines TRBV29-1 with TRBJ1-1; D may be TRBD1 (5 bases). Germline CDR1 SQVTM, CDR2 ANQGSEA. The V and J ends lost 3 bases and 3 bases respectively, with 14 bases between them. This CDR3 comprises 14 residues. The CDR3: CSVERGRVDTEAFF. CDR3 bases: TGCAGCGTTGAGCGGGGCAGGGTGGACACTGAAGCTTTCTTT.

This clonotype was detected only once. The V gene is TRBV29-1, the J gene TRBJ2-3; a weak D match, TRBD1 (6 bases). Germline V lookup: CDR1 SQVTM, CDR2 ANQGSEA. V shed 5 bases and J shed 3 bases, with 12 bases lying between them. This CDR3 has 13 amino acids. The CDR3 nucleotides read TGCAGCGTTTCTAGCAGGGGAACAGATACGCAGTATTTT. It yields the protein CSVSSRGTDTQYF.

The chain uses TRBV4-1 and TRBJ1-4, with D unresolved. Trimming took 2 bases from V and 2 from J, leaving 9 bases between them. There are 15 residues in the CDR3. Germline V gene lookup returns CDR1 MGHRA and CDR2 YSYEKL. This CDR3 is CASSQYGRTNEKLFF. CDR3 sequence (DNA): TGCGCCAGCAGCCAATATGGGAGGACTAATGAAAAACTGTTTTTT.

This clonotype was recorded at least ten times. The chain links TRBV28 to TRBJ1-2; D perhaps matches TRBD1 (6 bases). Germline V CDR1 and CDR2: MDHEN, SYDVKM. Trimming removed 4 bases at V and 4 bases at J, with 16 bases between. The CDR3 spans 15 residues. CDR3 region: CASSSYRVTSYGYTF. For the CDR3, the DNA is TGTGCCAGCAGTTCTTACAGGGTGACTTCCTATGGCTACACCTTC.

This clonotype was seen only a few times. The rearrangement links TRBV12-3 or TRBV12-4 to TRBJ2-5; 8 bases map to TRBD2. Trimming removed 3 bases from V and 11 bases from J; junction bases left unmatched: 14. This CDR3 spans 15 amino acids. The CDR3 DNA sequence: TGTGCCAGCAGTTTCGCGGGACTAGGGGTCAATGAGCAGTACTTC. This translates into CASSFAGLGVNEQYF.

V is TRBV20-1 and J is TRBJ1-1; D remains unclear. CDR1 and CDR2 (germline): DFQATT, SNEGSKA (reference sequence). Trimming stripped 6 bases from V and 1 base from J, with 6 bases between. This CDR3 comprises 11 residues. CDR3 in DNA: TGCAGTGCACCGGCGAACACTGAAGCTTTCTTT. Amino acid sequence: CSAPANTEAFF.

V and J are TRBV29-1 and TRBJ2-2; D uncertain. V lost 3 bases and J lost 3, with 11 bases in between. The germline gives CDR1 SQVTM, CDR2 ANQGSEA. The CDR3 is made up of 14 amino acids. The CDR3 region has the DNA TGCAGCGTTGAGGCAGCGAGAGACACCGGGGAGCTGTTTTTT. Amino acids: CSVEAARDTGELFF.

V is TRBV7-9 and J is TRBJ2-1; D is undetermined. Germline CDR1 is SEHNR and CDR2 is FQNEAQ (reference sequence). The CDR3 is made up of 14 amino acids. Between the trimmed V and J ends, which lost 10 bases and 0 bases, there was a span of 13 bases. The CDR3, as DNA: TGTGCCACCGCGCTGGCCGGCTCCTACAATGAGCAGTTCTTC. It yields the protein CATALAGSYNEQFF.

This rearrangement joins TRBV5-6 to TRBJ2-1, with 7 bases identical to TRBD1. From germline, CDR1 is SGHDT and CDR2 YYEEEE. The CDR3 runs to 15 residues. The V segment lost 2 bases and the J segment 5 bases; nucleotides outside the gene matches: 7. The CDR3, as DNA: TGTGCCAGCAGCTTCTCCCGCACAGGGGACAATGAGCAGTTCTTC. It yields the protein CASSFSRTGDNEQFF.

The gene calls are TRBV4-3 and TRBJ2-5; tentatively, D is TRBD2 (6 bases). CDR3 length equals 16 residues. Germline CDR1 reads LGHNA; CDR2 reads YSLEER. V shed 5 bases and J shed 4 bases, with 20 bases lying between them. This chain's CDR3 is CASSNLAGTQGETQYF. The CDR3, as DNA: TGCGCCAGCAGCAATCTAGCCGGGACTCAGGGAGAGACCCAGTACTTC.

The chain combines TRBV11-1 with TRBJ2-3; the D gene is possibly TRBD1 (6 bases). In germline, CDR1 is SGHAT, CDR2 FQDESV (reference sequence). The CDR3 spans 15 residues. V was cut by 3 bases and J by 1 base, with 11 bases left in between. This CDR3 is CASSFRGARTDTQYF. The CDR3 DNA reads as TGTGCCAGCAGCTTCAGGGGCGCTCGCACAGATACGCAGTATTTT.

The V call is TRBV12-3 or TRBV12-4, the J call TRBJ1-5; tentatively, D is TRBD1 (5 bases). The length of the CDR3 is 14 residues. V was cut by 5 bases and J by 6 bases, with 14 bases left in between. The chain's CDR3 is CASSPAGRSQPQHF. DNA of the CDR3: TGTGCCAGCAGTCCGGCGGGGCGGAGTCAGCCCCAGCATTTT.